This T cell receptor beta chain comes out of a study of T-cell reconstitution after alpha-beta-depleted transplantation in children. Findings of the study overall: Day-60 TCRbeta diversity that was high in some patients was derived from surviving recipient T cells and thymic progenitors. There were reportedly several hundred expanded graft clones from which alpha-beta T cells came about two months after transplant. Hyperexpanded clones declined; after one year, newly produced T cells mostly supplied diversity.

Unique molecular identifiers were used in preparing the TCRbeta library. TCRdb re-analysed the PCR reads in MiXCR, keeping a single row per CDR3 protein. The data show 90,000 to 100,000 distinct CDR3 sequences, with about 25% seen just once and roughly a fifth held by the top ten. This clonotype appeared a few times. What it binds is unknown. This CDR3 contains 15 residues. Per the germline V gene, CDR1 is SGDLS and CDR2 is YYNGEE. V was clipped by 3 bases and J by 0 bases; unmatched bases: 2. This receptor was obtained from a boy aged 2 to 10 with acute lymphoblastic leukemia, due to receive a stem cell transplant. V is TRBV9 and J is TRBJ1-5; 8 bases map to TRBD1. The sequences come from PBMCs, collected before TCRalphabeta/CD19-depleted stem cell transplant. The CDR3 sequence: CASSETGDSNQPQHF. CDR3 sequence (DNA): TGTGCCAGCAGCGAGACAGGGGATAGCAATCAGCCCCAGCATTTT.